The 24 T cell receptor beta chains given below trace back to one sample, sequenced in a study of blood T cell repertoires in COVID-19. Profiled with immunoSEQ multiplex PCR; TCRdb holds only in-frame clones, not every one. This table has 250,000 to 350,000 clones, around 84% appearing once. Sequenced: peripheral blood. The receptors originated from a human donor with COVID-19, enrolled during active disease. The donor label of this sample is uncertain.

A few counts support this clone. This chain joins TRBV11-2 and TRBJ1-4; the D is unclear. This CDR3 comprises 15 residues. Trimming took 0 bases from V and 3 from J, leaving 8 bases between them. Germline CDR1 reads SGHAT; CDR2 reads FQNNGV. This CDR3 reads CASSLDTGSNEKLFF. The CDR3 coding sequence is TGTGCCAGCAGCTTAGATACCGGGTCTAATGAAAAACTGTTTTTT.

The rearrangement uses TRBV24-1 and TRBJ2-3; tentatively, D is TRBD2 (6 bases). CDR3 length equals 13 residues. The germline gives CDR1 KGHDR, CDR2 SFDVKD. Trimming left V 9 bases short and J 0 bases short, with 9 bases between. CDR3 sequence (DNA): TGTGCCACCCGGGACTCCAGCACAGATACGCAGTATTTT. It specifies CATRDSSTDTQYF.

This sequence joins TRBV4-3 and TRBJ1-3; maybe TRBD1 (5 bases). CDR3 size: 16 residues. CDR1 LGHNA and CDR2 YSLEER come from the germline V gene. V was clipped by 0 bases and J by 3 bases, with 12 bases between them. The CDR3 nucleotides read TGCGCCAGCAGCCAAGATATCCAGGGAGGTGGAAACACCATATATTTT. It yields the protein CASSQDIQGGGNTIYF.

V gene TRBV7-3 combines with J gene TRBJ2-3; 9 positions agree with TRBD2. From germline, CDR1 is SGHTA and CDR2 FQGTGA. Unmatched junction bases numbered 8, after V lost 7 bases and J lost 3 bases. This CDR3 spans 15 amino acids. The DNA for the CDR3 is TGTGCCAGCACCCCGGGGCTAGCGGGGACAGATACGCAGTATTTT. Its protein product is CASTPGLAGTDTQYF.

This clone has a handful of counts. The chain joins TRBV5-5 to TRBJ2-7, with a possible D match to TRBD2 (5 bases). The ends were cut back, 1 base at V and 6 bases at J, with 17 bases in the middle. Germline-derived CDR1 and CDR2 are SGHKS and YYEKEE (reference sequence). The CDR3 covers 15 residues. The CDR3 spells CASSLRVAGPVEQYF. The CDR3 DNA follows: TGTGCCAGCAGCTTGAGGGTGGCGGGTCCGGTCGAGCAGTACTTC.

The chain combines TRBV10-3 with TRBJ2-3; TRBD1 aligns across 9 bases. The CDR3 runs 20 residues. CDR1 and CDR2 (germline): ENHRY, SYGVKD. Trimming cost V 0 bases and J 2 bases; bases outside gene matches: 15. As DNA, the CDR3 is TGTGCCATCAGTGAGTCGTGGGGACAGGGTCTGGTGGAAATCACAGATACGCAGTATTTT. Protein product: CAISESWGQGLVEITDTQYF.

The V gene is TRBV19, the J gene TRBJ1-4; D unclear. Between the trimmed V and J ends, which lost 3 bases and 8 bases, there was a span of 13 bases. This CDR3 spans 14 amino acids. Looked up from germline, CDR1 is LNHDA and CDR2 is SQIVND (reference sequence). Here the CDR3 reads CASSILDSTEKLFF. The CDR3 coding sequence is TGTGCCAGTAGTATTCTGGACTCGACGGAAAAACTGTTTTTT.

CDR3 protein: CASRAQGALNSPLHF. DNA for the CDR3: TGTGCCAGCAGGGCACAGGGGGCGCTCAATTCACCCCTCCACTTT. The chain uses TRBV6-5 and TRBJ1-6; 9 bases are a match to TRBD1. Trimming at V came to 6 bases and at J to 7 bases, leaving 7 bases not matched to a gene. This CDR3 has 15 residues. Germline V gene data show CDR1 as MNHEY and CDR2 as SVGAGI.

In DNA form, the CDR3 reads TGTGCCAGCAGTACTAGCGGGAGGGTCGAGCAGTACTTC. Its protein is CASSTSGRVEQYF. The V and J genes are TRBV2 and TRBJ2-7; TRBD2 matches 13 bases. Trimming at V came to 5 bases and at J to 6 bases, leaving 1 base not matched to a gene. The germline V gene encodes CDR1 SNHLY and CDR2 FYNNEI. The CDR3 has 13 amino acids.

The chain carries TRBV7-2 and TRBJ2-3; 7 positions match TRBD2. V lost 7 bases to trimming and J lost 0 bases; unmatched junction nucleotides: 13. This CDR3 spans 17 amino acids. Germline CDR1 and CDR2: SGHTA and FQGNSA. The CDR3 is CASNLIPLAQSTDTQYF. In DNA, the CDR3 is TGTGCCAGCAATCTGATCCCACTAGCGCAAAGCACAGATACGCAGTATTTT.

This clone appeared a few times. The CDR3 DNA follows: TGTGCCAGCAGAATAGGACTAGCTATCACCGGGGAGCTGTTTTTT. Protein product: CASRIGLAITGELFF. J is TRBJ2-2 and V is TRBV7-9, with 8 bases lining up with TRBD2. Losses at the gene ends were 6 bases for V and 4 bases for J; bases not matched to a gene: 7. The length of the CDR3 is 15 residues. Looked up from germline, CDR1 is SEHNR and CDR2 is FQNEAQ (reference sequence).

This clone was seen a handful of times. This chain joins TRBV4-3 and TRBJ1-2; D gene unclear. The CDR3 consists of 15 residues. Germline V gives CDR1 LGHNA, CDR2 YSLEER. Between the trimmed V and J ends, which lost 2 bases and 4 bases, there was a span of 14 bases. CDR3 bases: TGCGCCAGCAGCCAAATCAACCCGGGGTCCTATGGCTACACCTTC. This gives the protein CASSQINPGSYGYTF.

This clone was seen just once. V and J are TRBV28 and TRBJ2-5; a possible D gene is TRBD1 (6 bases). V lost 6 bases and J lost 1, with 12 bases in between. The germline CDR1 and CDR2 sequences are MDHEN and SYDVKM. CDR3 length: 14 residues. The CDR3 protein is CASRRETGQETQYF. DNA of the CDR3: TGTGCCAGCAGGAGGGAGACAGGCCAAGAGACCCAGTACTTC.

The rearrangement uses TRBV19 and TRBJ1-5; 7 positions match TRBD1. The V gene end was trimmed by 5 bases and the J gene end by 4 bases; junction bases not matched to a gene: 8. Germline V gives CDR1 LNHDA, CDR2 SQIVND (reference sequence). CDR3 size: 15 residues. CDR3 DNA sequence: TGTGCCAGTAGTTCATGGGACAGATATAATCAGCCCCAGCATTTT. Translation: CASSSWDRYNQPQHF.

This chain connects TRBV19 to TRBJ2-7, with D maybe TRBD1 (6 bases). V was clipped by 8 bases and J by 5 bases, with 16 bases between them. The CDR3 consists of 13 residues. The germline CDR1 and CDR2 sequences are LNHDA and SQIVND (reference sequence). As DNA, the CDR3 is TGTGCCAGTTCCAACAGGGAGCGCAACGAGCAGTACTTC. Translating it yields CASSNRERNEQYF.

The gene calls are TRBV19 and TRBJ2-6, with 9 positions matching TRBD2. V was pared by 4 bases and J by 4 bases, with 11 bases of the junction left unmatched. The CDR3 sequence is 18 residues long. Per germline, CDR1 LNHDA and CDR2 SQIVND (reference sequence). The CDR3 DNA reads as TGTGCCAGTAGTACGACTAGCGGTGGGTCCTCCGGGGCCAACGTCCTGACTTTC. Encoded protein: CASSTTSGGSSGANVLTF. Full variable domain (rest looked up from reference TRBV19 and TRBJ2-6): DGGITQSPKYLFRKEGQNVTLSCEQNLNHDAMYWYRQDPGQGLRLIYYSQIVNDFQKGDIAEGYSVSREKKESFPLTVTSAQKNPTAFYLCASSTTSGGSSGANVLTFGAGSRLTVL.

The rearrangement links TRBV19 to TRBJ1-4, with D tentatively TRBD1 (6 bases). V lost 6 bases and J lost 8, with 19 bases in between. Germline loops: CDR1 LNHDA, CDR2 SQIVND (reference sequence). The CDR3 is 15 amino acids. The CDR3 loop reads CASRRDTGLGEKLFF. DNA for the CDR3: TGTGCCAGTAGGAGAGATACAGGGCTTGGCGAAAAACTGTTTTTT.

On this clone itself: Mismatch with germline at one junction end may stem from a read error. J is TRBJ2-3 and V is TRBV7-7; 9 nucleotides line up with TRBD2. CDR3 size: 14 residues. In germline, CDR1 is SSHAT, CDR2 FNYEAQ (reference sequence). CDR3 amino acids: CASSLGGLADTQYF. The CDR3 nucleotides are TGTGCTAGCAGCTTGGGAGGACTAGCGGATACGCAGTATTTT.

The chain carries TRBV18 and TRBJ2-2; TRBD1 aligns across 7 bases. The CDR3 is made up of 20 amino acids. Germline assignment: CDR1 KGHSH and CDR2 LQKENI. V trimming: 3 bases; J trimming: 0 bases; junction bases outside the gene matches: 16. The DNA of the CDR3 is TGTGCCAGCTCACCCTACCCCGATGGGACAGTCTACGCGAACACCGGGGAGCTGTTTTTT. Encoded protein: CASSPYPDGTVYANTGELFF. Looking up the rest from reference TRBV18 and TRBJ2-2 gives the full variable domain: NAGVMQNPRHLVRRRGQEARLRCSPMKGHSHVYWYRQLPEEGLKFMVYLQKENIIDESGMPKERFSAEFPKEGPSILRIQQVVRGDSAAYFCASSPYPDGTVYANTGELFFGEGSRLTVL.

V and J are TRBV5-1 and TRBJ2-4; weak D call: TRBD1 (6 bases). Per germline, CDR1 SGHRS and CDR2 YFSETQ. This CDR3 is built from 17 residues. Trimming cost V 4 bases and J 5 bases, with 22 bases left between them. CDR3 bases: TGCGCCAGCAGCGCCGCTGCAGGGGTTTTGGGCCAAAACATTCAGTACTTC. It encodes CASSAAAGVLGQNIQYF.

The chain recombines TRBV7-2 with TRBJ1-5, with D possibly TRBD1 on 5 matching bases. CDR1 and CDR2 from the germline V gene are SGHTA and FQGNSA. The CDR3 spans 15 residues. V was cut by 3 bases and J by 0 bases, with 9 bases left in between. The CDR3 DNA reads TGTGCCAGCAGCTTGGGGACTTATAGCAATCAGCCCCAGCATTTT. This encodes CASSLGTYSNQPQHF. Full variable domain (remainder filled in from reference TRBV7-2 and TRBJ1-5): GAGVSQSPSNKVTEKGKDVELRCDPISGHTALYWYRQSLGQGLEFLIYFQGNSAPDKSGLPSDRFSAERTGGSVSTLTIQRTQQEDSAVYLCASSLGTYSNQPQHFGDGTRLSIL.

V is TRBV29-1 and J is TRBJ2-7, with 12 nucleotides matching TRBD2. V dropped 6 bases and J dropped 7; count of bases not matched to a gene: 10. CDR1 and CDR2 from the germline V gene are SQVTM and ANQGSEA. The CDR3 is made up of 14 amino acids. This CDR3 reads CSVGLTSGRGEQYF. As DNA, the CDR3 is TGCAGCGTAGGTTTGACTAGCGGGAGAGGTGAGCAGTACTTC.

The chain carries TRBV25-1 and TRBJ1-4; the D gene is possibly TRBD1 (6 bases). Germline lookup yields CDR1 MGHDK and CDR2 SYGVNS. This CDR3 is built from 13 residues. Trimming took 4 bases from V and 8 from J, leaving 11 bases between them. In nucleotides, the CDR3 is TGTGCCAGCAGTGTCAGGGGAATCGAAAAACTGTTTTTT. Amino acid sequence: CASSVRGIEKLFF.

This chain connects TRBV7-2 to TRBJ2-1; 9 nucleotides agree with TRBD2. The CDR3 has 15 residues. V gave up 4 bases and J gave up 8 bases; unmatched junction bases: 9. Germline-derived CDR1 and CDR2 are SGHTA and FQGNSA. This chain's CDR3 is CASSSQSREGHEQFF. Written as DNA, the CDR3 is TGTGCCAGCAGCTCCCAATCGCGGGAGGGACATGAGCAGTTCTTC.